This T cell receptor beta chain originates from a study of graft-versus-host responses after intestinal transplantation (dated by TCRdb to the early 2020s). For the study in its entirety: The transplants that recipients received were multivisceral, liver-intestinal, or isolated intestinal. All recipients received anti-thymocyte globulin induction followed by maintenance tacrolimus and steroids for around three years. After intestinal transplantation, graft-versus-host and host-versus-graft alloreactive T cell clones in the graft, circulation and bone marrow were tracked using bulk TCR-beta CDR3 sequencing. Alloreactive clones were identified by sequencing pre-transplant mixed lymphocyte reaction products and comparing them with unstimulated pre-transplant donor and recipient T cells. The cohort enrolled about two dozen intestinal transplant recipients including one retransplant, and a few patients lacking pretransplant specimens were excluded. A peak of at least 4% donor T cells among recipient peripheral blood mononuclear cells was the definition used for donor T cell macrochimerism. Rather than going through the commercial service, samples from three later patients were sequenced in-house on an Illumina MiSeq and processed with MiXCR. Broader findings and caveats from the paper: Peak levels of circulating GvH clones were associated with declines in HvG clones early after transplant. GvH clones were detected in recipient bone marrow, and some of these GvH clones were observed earlier in ileal mucosa or blood, consistent with an intestinal mucosal origin. In patients with donor T cell macrochimerism, the allografts had high GvH to HvG T cell clonal ratios. Conclusions were limited by the relatively low number and heterogeneity of intestinal transplant patients.

The time point label corresponds to: cells obtained before transplantation from donor or recipient. CD3+CD4+ and CD3+CD8+ populations were FACS-sorted from unstimulated pre-transplant donor and recipient cells taken from spleen or lymph nodes. The library was obtained by the immunoSEQ multiplex PCR assay. For most patients, genomic DNA was isolated with the Qiagen DNeasy Blood and Tissue Kit and shipped frozen to Adaptive Biotechnologies for TCR sequencing. For most patients, genomic DNA was subjected to high-throughput TCR-beta CDR3 sequencing by Adaptive Biotechnologies. The study's processing was this. TCR sequencing data were retrieved from Adaptive's ImmunoSEQ software for around 19 patients, whereas three other patients were processed with MiXCR and VDJtools. CD4 versus CD8 sorting errors were corrected by removing sequences found in both subsets at a frequency ratio below 5:1. CDR3 nucleotide sequences shared between donor and recipient were removed because their origin could not be assigned. At least 2-fold expansion over unstimulated cells and a minimum CFSE-low frequency of 0.002% (template counts) or 0.001% (read counts) were required for clones to be classified as alloreactive. Clones detected in sequenced pre-transplant spleen, lymph node, or MLR CFSE-low populations of the donor or recipient were defined as mappable. The cumulative frequency of alloreactive clones was calculated as a percentage of all sequences, weighted by copy number. Drawn from immuneACCESS, this table holds only the in-frame rearrangements with V and J called that TCRdb kept. Clones are partly lost; checked studies trace under half to an unresolved V gene and leave the rest unexplained. Clonal size and the V and J genes are those of that table, whereas D and trimming came from the DNA. The sample data list around 100,000 clones, and roughly 87% of these were observed just once. The ten biggest clones cover 0.7% to 0.9% of the sample.

Taken from cysteine to phenylalanine, the CDR3 has 13 residues. Only CDR3 DNA remains: 39 bases, in frame from the first base. CDR1 and CDR2 (SGHNT, YYREEE) derive from the germline V gene (reference sequence). V drops 5 bases and J drops 6 bases, leaving 14 bases in between. Of note for this clone: Its antigen remains unidentified. There are no base qualities to consult, and no much larger clone falls within one base.

This sequence originates from a human donor who received an intestinal transplant. Sequenced material: unstimulated CD4+ T cells sorted from spleen or lymph node cells, taken before intestinal transplant. Here the chain combines TRBV5-4 and TRBJ1-2; the D gene is not confidently resolved. In nucleotides, the sequence is TGTGCCAGCAGTCCCGGGAGAGCAAATGGCTACACCTTC. The resulting protein is CASSPGRANGYTF.